This entry lists 2 T cell receptor beta chains sequenced from one sample in a study of molecular identifiers for immune sequencing clone quantification. TCRdb independently ran MiXCR on the PCR reads; one entry per CDR3 protein. The sample lists under 600,000 distinct CDR3 sequences; about 25% were seen once. The source material was naive CD8+ T cells from blood, with Jurkat cell RNA spiked in. Specified subset: FACS-sorted CD8+CD4-CCR7+CD45RA+ naive T cells. The source is a human donor in good health. Some libraries in this study had Jurkat cell RNA spiked in.

This clonotype showed up just a few times. The chain carries TRBV3-2 and TRBJ2-3; whether TRBD2, the table's D call, matches the DNA was not checked. TRBV3-2 is shown as a pseudogene. The length of the CDR3 is 16 residues. Here the CDR3 reads CASSTPGLALADTQYF. For the CDR3, the DNA is TGTGCCAGCAGCACACCGGGACTAGCTCTTGCAGATACGCAGTATTTT.

This clonotype has a handful of counts. The V gene is TRBV13, the J gene TRBJ1-2; D not resolved. With 3 bases removed from V and 5 bases from J, the gap between germline ends came to 16 bases. From germline, CDR1 is PRHDT and CDR2 FYEKMQ (reference sequence). CDR3 size: 15 residues. CDR3 bases: TGTGCCAGCAGCTTTAGAGGAGACCCGAGGTATGGCTACACCTTC. Amino acids: CASSFRGDPRYGYTF. The full variable domain, in which reference TRBV13 and TRBJ1-2 provide the parts outside the CDR3, is AAGVIQSPRHLIKEKRETATLKCYPIPRHDTVYWYQQGPGQDPQFLISFYEKMQSDKGSIPDRFSAQQFSDYHSELNMSSLELGDSALYFCASSFRGDPRYGYTFGSGTRLTVV.